What follows describes a single T cell receptor beta chain. Its matching antigen is unknown. This entry is derived from a study of Ad26.COV2.S vaccination and SARS-CoV-2 variants. For the study at large: By the intramuscular route, Ad26.COV2.S was given once, or twice 56 days apart.

Method: immunoSEQ multiplex PCR; TCRdb's copy keeps in-frame clones and lacks some. This table holds about 680,000 clones, roughly 90% found once. Indicated treatment: roughly 18 received Ad26.COV2.S at low or high dose, single or two shots; 5 received placebo; per-sample allocation not given. At day 63 after the first vaccine or placebo injection, samples were drawn. The CDR3 sequence is 14 residues long. The V gene's germline CDR1 is SGHKS and CDR2 YYEKEE (reference sequence). The V segment lost 5 bases and the J segment 6 bases; nucleotides outside the gene matches: 5. Study observations and caveats: Those who received the vaccine showed greater spike-specific TCR breadth than those given placebo.

Source: peripheral blood, taken in a trial of Ad26.COV2.S vaccine versus placebo. The TCR originated in a person between 18 and 60 years old who received the Ad26.COV2.S COVID-19 vaccine or a placebo. The gene calls are TRBV5-5 and TRBJ1-5; 10 bases are a match to TRBD1. CDR3 nucleotides: TGTGCCAGCAGTGTGACAGGGGGCATTCAGCCCCAGCATTTT. It specifies CASSVTGGIQPQHF.